This passage covers 4 T cell receptor beta chains from one sample sequenced in a study of cytomegalovirus exposure and HLA in healthy donors. 13 Jbeta primers and 60 Vbeta primers were used for the PCR. Measured with immunoSEQ multiplex PCR; TCRdb has only the in-frame clones, and not every one. The table has some 150,000 clones, 75% seen once. Sequenced input: PBMCs. Source of these receptors: a man aged 35 to 55 in good health and CMV-seronegative.

In this sample, this clone turned up a few times. The V gene is TRBV7-9, the J gene TRBJ2-4; 7 bases are shared with TRBD1. CDR3 length equals 12 residues. Germline lookup yields CDR1 SEHNR and CDR2 FQNEAQ (reference sequence). V trimming: 10 bases; J trimming: 6 bases; junction bases outside the gene matches: 6. The CDR3 protein is CATGPGGNIQYF. The CDR3 bases are TGTGCCACCGGTCCAGGGGGAAACATTCAGTACTTC.

The chain links TRBV5-6 to TRBJ2-5; tentatively, D is TRBD1 (6 bases). The better agreement between TRBJ2-7 and the DNA end casts doubt on the J call. This CDR3 has 13 amino acids. Germline V gene data show CDR1 as SGHDT and CDR2 as YYEEEE. The CDR3 DNA sequence: TGTGCCAGCAGCTTGGACAGGGTCTACGAGCAGTACTTC. Translation: CASSLDRVYEQYF.

V and J are TRBV2 and TRBJ2-3; the match to TRBD1 covers 8 bases. The CDR3 runs to 15 residues. V lost 3 bases to trimming and J lost 2 bases; unmatched junction nucleotides: 4. CDR1 SNHLY and CDR2 FYNNEI come from the germline V gene. The CDR3 spells CASSDNRGTTDTQYF. DNA of the CDR3: TGTGCCAGCAGTGATAACAGGGGGACCACAGATACGCAGTATTTT.

This clone was detected only once. The chain links TRBV19 to TRBJ1-1; TRBD1 aligns across 9 bases. The CDR3 contains 14 residues. In germline, CDR1 is LNHDA, CDR2 SQIVND (reference sequence). V gave up 7 bases and J gave up 4 bases; unmatched junction bases: 7. The CDR3 here is CASTPQGARTEAFF. For the CDR3, the DNA is TGTGCCAGTACCCCACAGGGGGCGCGCACTGAAGCTTTCTTT.